These 15 T cell receptor beta chains originate from one sample sequenced in a study of shared clonotypes between healthy human individuals. Terminally differentiated effector memory CD45RA+ cells were excluded from the naive CD8 cells, which were CD45RO-negative and positively selected for CCR7. TCRdb's copy holds only in-frame clones and misses some; the assay was immunoSEQ multiplex PCR. The sample carries hundreds of thousands of clones, almost 95% recorded once. The sequenced sample was naive CD8+ T cells sorted from blood. The receptors here all came from a young man in good health.

The chain links TRBV4-1 to TRBJ2-7, with 7 bases that match TRBD2. Germline V CDR1 and CDR2: MGHRA, YSYEKL. This CDR3 has 17 residues. The V and J ends lost 0 bases and 7 bases, in that order; junction bases with no gene match: 15. CDR3 amino acids: CASSQDPALAARGEQYF. Here the CDR3 DNA reads TGCGCCAGCAGCCAAGATCCGGCCCTAGCGGCCCGGGGGGAGCAGTACTTC.

V and J are TRBV5-4 and TRBJ2-7; 13 nucleotides align to TRBD2. From germline, CDR1 is SGHNT and CDR2 YYREEE (reference sequence). The V segment lost 4 bases and the J segment 6 bases; nucleotides outside the gene matches: 10. The CDR3 has 16 amino acids. The CDR3 DNA follows: TGTGCCAGCAGCCCCTGGACTAGCGGGAGTCCCGGCGAGCAGTACTTC. Translating gives CASSPWTSGSPGEQYF.

The chain recombines TRBV9 with TRBJ2-3, with a weak D call TRBD2 (6 bases). The CDR3 is 18 amino acids. V was cut by 4 bases and J by 0 bases, with 21 bases left in between. Germline CDR1 is SGDLS and CDR2 is YYNGEE. The CDR3, as DNA: TGTGCCAGCAGCCCACACACGGGAGAGGGACTTAGCACAGATACGCAGTATTTT. It specifies CASSPHTGEGLSTDTQYF. Supplemented by reference TRBV9 and TRBJ2-3, the full variable domain reads DSGVTQTPKHLITATGQRVTLRCSPRSGDLSVYWYQQSLDQGLQFLIQYYNGEERAKGNILERFSAQQFPDLHSELNLSSLELGDSALYFCASSPHTGEGLSTDTQYFGPGTRLTVL.

With respect to this clone: The sample holds other DNA sequences that translate to the same CDR3. V usage is TRBV2 and J usage is TRBJ2-5; D is unclear. Trimming took off 1 base at V and 5 bases at J, with 5 bases between the two ends. The CDR3 has 12 amino acids. From germline, CDR1 is SNHLY and CDR2 FYNNEI. The CDR3 protein is CASSEGRETQYF. The CDR3 DNA follows: TGTGCCAGCAGTGAAGGAAGGGAGACCCAGTACTTC.

V usage is TRBV7-9 and J usage is TRBJ2-1; TRBD2 agrees at 10 bases. The length of the CDR3 is 15 residues. The germline gives CDR1 SEHNR, CDR2 FQNEAQ (reference sequence). V lost 5 bases and J lost 3; bases outside the gene matches: 4. The CDR3 nucleotides read TGTGCCAGCAGCCGGACTAGCGGAAACTACAATGAGCAGTTCTTC. Its translation: CASSRTSGNYNEQFF. The full variable domain, in which reference TRBV7-9 and TRBJ2-1 provide the parts outside the CDR3, is DTGVSQNPRHKITKRGQNVTFRCDPISEHNRLYWYRQTLGQGPEFLTYFQNEAQLEKSRLLSDRFSAERPKGSFSTLEIQRTEQGDSAMYLCASSRTSGNYNEQFFGPGTRLTVL.

The rearrangement joins TRBV6-4 to TRBJ2-7; no clear D gene. Per the germline V gene, CDR1 is MRHNA and CDR2 is SNTAGT. This CDR3 has 15 amino acids. Trimming left V 7 bases short and J 4 bases short, with 20 bases between. CDR3 sequence reads: CASKARRVILYEQYF. The CDR3, as DNA: TGTGCCAGCAAAGCCAGAAGAGTGATACTTTACGAGCAGTACTTC.

This clone has only one observation. This sequence joins TRBV7-8 and TRBJ2-7; 8 bases are shared with TRBD2. Germline lookup yields CDR1 SGHVS and CDR2 FQNEAQ. Germline trimming cut 1 base from V and 4 bases from J; bases unmatched to any gene: 6. The CDR3 runs 15 residues. CDR3 sequence (DNA): TGTGCCAGCAGCTTAGTACCGGGACTAGATTACGAGCAGTACTTC. Its protein is CASSLVPGLDYEQYF.

The chain links TRBV29-1 to TRBJ1-2, with 9 bases matching TRBD1. Trimming at V came to 6 bases and at J to 3 bases, leaving 5 bases not matched to a gene. The CDR3 has 13 amino acids. Per germline, CDR1 SQVTM and CDR2 ANQGSEA. DNA for the CDR3: TGCAGCGTAGGGGACAGGGTTGACTATGGCTACACCTTC. Amino acids: CSVGDRVDYGYTF.

The chain couples TRBV29-1 to TRBJ2-5, with 9 bases fitting TRBD2. The CDR3 covers 14 residues. V was clipped by 3 bases and J by 0 bases; unmatched bases: 2. Germline CDR1 reads SQVTM; CDR2 reads ANQGSEA. For the CDR3, the DNA is TGCAGCGTTGACCAGCGGGAGGACCAAGAGACCCAGTACTTC. Amino acid sequence: CSVDQREDQETQYF.

The DNA for the CDR3 is TGCAGCGTTCGAGCCCAACAGGGCTCCTACGAGCAGTACTTC. Translating it yields CSVRAQQGSYEQYF. This chain joins TRBV29-1 and TRBJ2-7, with D possibly TRBD1 on 6 matching bases. Germline loops: CDR1 SQVTM, CDR2 ANQGSEA. The CDR3 totals 14 residues. V was cut by 5 bases and J by 0 bases, with 14 bases left in between.

The chain combines TRBV19 with TRBJ1-2; D is unresolved. The CDR3 totals 12 residues. Trimming cost V 3 bases and J 6 bases, with 8 bases left between them. Germline loops: CDR1 LNHDA, CDR2 SQIVND (reference sequence). The chain's CDR3 is CASSIPGDGYTF. DNA for the CDR3: TGTGCCAGTAGTATCCCCGGAGATGGCTACACCTTC.

This clone was seen only once. The V call is TRBV2, the J call TRBJ2-1; TRBD1 matches 9 bases. This CDR3 has 16 residues. V shed 5 bases and J 5 bases; nucleotides not matched to a gene: 10. Looked up from germline, CDR1 is SNHLY and CDR2 is FYNNEI. CDR3 sequence (DNA): TGTGCCAGCAGTAGAATAGGGACAGGGTATAACAATGAGCAGTTCTTC. Encoded protein: CASSRIGTGYNNEQFF.

This chain links TRBV5-1 with TRBJ2-1; 8 bases map to TRBD2. Germline CDR1 and CDR2: SGHRS and YFSETQ. The CDR3 sequence is 15 residues long. V lost 4 bases, J lost 2 bases, and 5 bases stayed unmatched. The CDR3 region is CASSVRLAPYNEQFF. Written as DNA, the CDR3 is TGCGCCAGCAGCGTCCGACTAGCGCCCTACAATGAGCAGTTCTTC.

The rearrangement links TRBV7-9 to TRBJ2-2; 7 bases are a match to TRBD2. CDR3 length equals 16 residues. The V gene end was trimmed by 6 bases and the J gene end by 6 bases; junction bases not matched to a gene: 13. The germline CDR1 and CDR2 sequences are SEHNR and FQNEAQ (reference sequence). The CDR3 loop is CASRSPGLPQSGELFF. The CDR3 nucleotides are TGTGCCAGCAGATCGCCGGGACTACCTCAATCCGGGGAGCTGTTTTTT.

The genes are TRBV19 and TRBJ2-1; D may be TRBD1 (5 bases). Germline CDR1 LNHDA, CDR2 SQIVND (reference sequence). The CDR3 is made up of 16 amino acids. Between the trimmed V and J ends, which lost 6 bases and 8 bases, there was a span of 23 bases. The CDR3 protein is CASRGKGVSVWDEQFF. CDR3 DNA: TGTGCCAGTAGGGGAAAAGGGGTATCGGTATGGGATGAGCAGTTCTTC. Supplemented by reference TRBV19 and TRBJ2-1, the full variable domain reads DGGITQSPKYLFRKEGQNVTLSCEQNLNHDAMYWYRQDPGQGLRLIYYSQIVNDFQKGDIAEGYSVSREKKESFPLTVTSAQKNPTAFYLCASRGKGVSVWDEQFFGPGTRLTVL.